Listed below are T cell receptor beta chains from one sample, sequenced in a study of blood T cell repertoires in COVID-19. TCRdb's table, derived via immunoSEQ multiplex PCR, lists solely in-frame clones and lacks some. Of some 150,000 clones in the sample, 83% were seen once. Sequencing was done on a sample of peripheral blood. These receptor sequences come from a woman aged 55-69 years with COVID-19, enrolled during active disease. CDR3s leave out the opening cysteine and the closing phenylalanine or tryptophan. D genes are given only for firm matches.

CDR3: ASSQVQGALGAF; V: TRBV3-1/TRBV3-2; D: TRBD1; J: TRBJ1-1
CDR3: ASSRQIVNSGNTIY; V: TRBV3-1/TRBV3-2; D: .; J: TRBJ1-3
CDR3: ASSPRQGENQPQH; V: TRBV18; D: .; J: TRBJ1-5
CDR3: ASLATSYNEQF; V: TRBV10-3; D: .; J: TRBJ2-1
CDR3: ASSRNSEQF; V: TRBV11-3; D: .; J: TRBJ2-1
CDR3: ASISPGTGNPPLH; V: TRBV6-6; D: TRBD1; J: TRBJ1-6
CDR3: ASSAVTSAGELF; V: TRBV9; D: TRBD2; J: TRBJ2-2
CDR3: ASSQDRDFYNEQF; V: TRBV3-1/TRBV3-2; D: .; J: TRBJ2-1
CDR3: ATSDLDRALVATNEKLF; V: TRBV24-1; D: TRBD1; J: TRBJ1-4
CDR3: ASSLRQAAGNQPQH; V: TRBV5-6; D: .; J: TRBJ1-5
CDR3: ASSYGRGDTGELF; V: TRBV7-7; D: .; J: TRBJ2-2
CDR3: ASSLDGTVGQPQH; V: TRBV11-2; D: .; J: TRBJ1-5
CDR3: ASSFTGGVVNEKLF; V: TRBV5-5; D: TRBD1; J: TRBJ1-4
CDR3: ASSIRTGIDEKLF; V: TRBV5-4; D: TRBD1; J: TRBJ1-4
CDR3: ASSPSNYGYT; V: TRBV6-5; D: .; J: TRBJ1-2
CDR3: ASSIRTGTEAF; V: TRBV6-5; D: .; J: TRBJ1-1
CDR3: ASSLTTGNNQPQH; V: TRBV7-9; D: TRBD1; J: TRBJ1-5
CDR3: ASSPGSQETQY; V: TRBV5-4; D: .; J: TRBJ2-5
CDR3: ASSPGYTQETQY; V: TRBV5-1; D: .; J: TRBJ2-5
CDR3: ASSDKRDSPLH; V: TRBV19; D: .; J: TRBJ1-6
CDR3: ASSLTAGGYGYT; V: TRBV27; D: TRBD1; J: TRBJ1-2
CDR3: ASSRDTTFYGYT; V: TRBV19; D: .; J: TRBJ1-2
CDR3: ASSDSRYNEQF; V: TRBV6-4; D: .; J: TRBJ2-1
CDR3: ASSSIAGAIYNEQF; V: TRBV5-4; D: TRBD2; J: TRBJ2-1
CDR3: ASSIMGGQETQY; V: TRBV25-1; D: .; J: TRBJ2-5
CDR3: ASSLGPRGSNQPQH; V: TRBV5-6; D: .; J: TRBJ1-5
CDR3: ASSLAAGLPNYGYT; V: TRBV7-8; D: .; J: TRBJ1-2
CDR3: ASSQVRGFDYEQY; V: TRBV3-1/TRBV3-2; D: .; J: TRBJ2-7
CDR3: ACRRDRSTDTQY; V: TRBV2; D: .; J: TRBJ2-3
CDR3: ASSPAPHRATNEKLF; V: TRBV18; D: .; J: TRBJ1-4
CDR3: ASRALAGVYNEQF; V: TRBV2; D: TRBD2; J: TRBJ2-1
CDR3: ASSVVTDTQY; V: TRBV2; D: .; J: TRBJ2-3
CDR3: ASTPGWGLEAF; V: TRBV6-5; D: .; J: TRBJ1-1
CDR3: ASSQAGAGSTDTQY; V: TRBV3-1/TRBV3-2; D: TRBD2; J: TRBJ2-3
CDR3: ASSHSNQPQH; V: TRBV19; D: .; J: TRBJ1-5
CDR3: ASSLGQGFAEAF; V: TRBV27; D: TRBD1; J: TRBJ1-1
CDR3: ASNPRSGVAGELF; V: TRBV6-5; D: .; J: TRBJ2-2
CDR3: ASRAAGGNSPLH; V: TRBV28; D: .; J: TRBJ1-6
CDR3: AWSRGQDSPLH; V: TRBV30; D: TRBD1; J: TRBJ1-6